This entry lists 30 T cell receptor beta chains sequenced from one sample in a study of blood T cell repertoires in COVID-19. This table comes from immunoSEQ multiplex PCR, and its TCRdb copy is limited to in-frame clones, with some not included. The table lists 200,000 to 300,000 clones, roughly 86% of them singletons. Sequencing input: peripheral blood. The source is a woman aged 60 to 75 with COVID-19, enrolled during active disease.

The V and J genes are TRBV3-1 (or the pseudogene TRBV3-2) and TRBJ2-5; the D is unclear. V was cut by 1 base and J by 3 bases, with 9 bases left in between. From germline, CDR1 is LGHDT and CDR2 YNNKEL (reference sequence). CDR3 size: 14 residues. The CDR3 spells CASSQVPGKETQYF. The DNA of the CDR3 is TGTGCCAGCAGCCAAGTTCCAGGAAAAGAGACCCAGTACTTC.

The chain links TRBV27 to TRBJ2-7; 10 positions agree with TRBD2. The germline V gene has CDR1 MNHEY and CDR2 SMNVEV (reference sequence). This CDR3 comprises 14 residues. Germline trimming cut 5 bases from V and 3 bases from J; bases unmatched to any gene: 4. CDR3 in amino acids: CASSPLAGDYEQYF. In DNA form, the CDR3 reads TGTGCCAGCAGTCCTCTAGCGGGAGACTACGAGCAGTACTTC.

The chain joins TRBV6-1 to TRBJ2-1; tentatively, D is TRBD2 (6 bases). This CDR3 contains 16 residues. With 4 bases removed from V and 0 bases from J, the gap between germline ends came to 13 bases. Germline loops: CDR1 MNHNS, CDR2 SASEGT. CDR3 sequence reads: CASSGPTRSSYNEQFF. In DNA form, the CDR3 reads TGTGCCAGCAGTGGGCCGACTAGAAGCTCCTACAATGAGCAGTTCTTC.

The V gene is TRBV6-5, the J gene TRBJ1-6; 7 bases align to TRBD1. With V trimmed by 4 bases and J by 5 bases, 8 bases remained unmatched. The V gene's germline CDR1 is MNHEY and CDR2 SVGAGI. CDR3 length: 16 amino acids. CDR3 protein: CASSSPRQGNNSPLHF. CDR3 in DNA: TGTGCCAGCAGTTCCCCCCGACAGGGCAATAATTCACCCCTCCACTTT.

This sequence joins TRBV5-6 and TRBJ2-1; the match to TRBD1 covers 8 bases. CDR1 SGHDT and CDR2 YYEEEE come from the germline V gene. J was trimmed by 6 bases and V by 4 bases; bases with no gene match: 9. This CDR3 has 15 amino acids. This chain's CDR3 is CASSPGTGRGNEQFF. CDR3 bases: TGTGCCAGCAGCCCCGGGACAGGTCGGGGCAATGAGCAGTTCTTC.

The chain joins TRBV5-6 to TRBJ1-4; 7 positions agree with TRBD1. Germline CDR1 and CDR2: SGHDT and YYEEEE. V lost 0 bases and J lost 3; bases outside the gene matches: 11. The CDR3 spans 18 residues. CDR3 region: CASSLAHRGVESNEKLFF. The CDR3 nucleotides are TGTGCCAGCAGCTTGGCCCACAGGGGCGTAGAGTCTAATGAAAAACTGTTTTTT.

The chain carries TRBV10-3 and TRBJ2-2, with 8 bases identical to TRBD2. CDR3 length: 17 residues. The V segment lost 4 bases and the J segment 4 bases; nucleotides outside the gene matches: 11. The germline V gene encodes CDR1 ENHRY and CDR2 SYGVKD. CDR3 loop: CAISGPAGAPFTGELFF. DNA for the CDR3: TGTGCCATCAGTGGCCCAGCGGGGGCCCCGTTCACCGGGGAGCTGTTTTTT.

This sequence joins TRBV10-3 and TRBJ2-1, with D tentatively TRBD2 (7 bases). The CDR3 is 14 amino acids. V gave up 6 bases and J gave up 9 bases, with 18 bases separating them. Per germline, CDR1 ENHRY and CDR2 SYGVKD. CDR3 nucleotides: TGTGCCATCAGACCTGGGAGGGGGTATAGTGAGCAGTTCTTC. It specifies CAIRPGRGYSEQFF.

The rearrangement uses TRBV18 and TRBJ2-1; 10 bases line up with TRBD1. There are 15 residues in the CDR3. Looked up from germline, CDR1 is KGHSH and CDR2 is LQKENI. Unmatched junction bases numbered 3, after V lost 3 bases and J lost 4 bases. CDR3 amino acids: CASSPGTGVYNEQFF. The CDR3 DNA is TGTGCCAGCTCACCCGGGACAGGGGTATACAATGAGCAGTTCTTC.

The gene calls are TRBV28 and TRBJ1-6; 11 positions match TRBD1. From germline, CDR1 is MDHEN and CDR2 SYDVKM. The CDR3 length is 17 residues. The J segment lost 6 bases and the V segment lost 4 bases, leaving 8 bases of the junction unmatched. As DNA, the CDR3 is TGTGCCAGCAGTTCGAGGACAGGGGGCGCGGTTAATTCACCCCTCCACTTT. As protein: CASSSRTGGAVNSPLHF.

This rearrangement joins TRBV14 to TRBJ1-2; perhaps TRBD1 as D (5 bases). Germline V CDR1 and CDR2: SGHDN, FVKESK. The V gene lost 0 bases and the J gene lost 3 bases, with 11 bases spanning the gap. The CDR3 has 15 residues. The CDR3 loop reads CASSQDRATDYGYTF. In DNA form, the CDR3 reads TGTGCCAGCAGCCAAGACAGGGCCACGGACTATGGCTACACCTTC.

The chain employs TRBV7-3 and TRBJ2-6; maybe TRBD2 (6 bases). The germline CDR1 and CDR2 sequences are SGHTA and FQGTGA. V gave up 8 bases and J gave up 1 base, with 15 bases separating them. There are 16 residues in the CDR3. CDR3: CASGYAGRSGANVLTF. The CDR3 bases are TGTGCCAGCGGGTACGCGGGGCGGTCTGGGGCCAACGTCCTGACTTTC. The variable domain in full, completed from reference TRBV7-3 and TRBJ2-6, reads GAGVSQTPSNKVTEKGKYVELRCDPISGHTALYWYRQSLGQGPEFLIYFQGTGAADDSGLPNDRFFAVRPEGSVSTLKIQRTERGDSAVYLCASGYAGRSGANVLTFGAGSRLTVL.

The V call is TRBV5-6, the J call TRBJ2-7, with D maybe TRBD2 (5 bases). The CDR3 runs to 14 residues. The ends were cut back, 4 bases at V and 3 bases at J, with 14 bases in the middle. Germline V gives CDR1 SGHDT, CDR2 YYEEEE. DNA for the CDR3: TGTGCCAGCAGCCCAACCGGGATGGTCTACGAGCAGTACTTC. It encodes CASSPTGMVYEQYF.

V gene TRBV19 combines with J gene TRBJ1-1, with TRBD1 matching over 7 bases. This CDR3 is 16 amino acids long. Looked up from germline, CDR1 is LNHDA and CDR2 is SQIVND (reference sequence). V dropped 4 bases and J dropped 1; count of bases not matched to a gene: 9. The CDR3 sequence: CASSTLTGRGNTEAFF. The CDR3 DNA sequence: TGTGCCAGTAGTACATTGACAGGGAGAGGGAACACTGAAGCTTTCTTT.

The rearrangement links TRBV29-1 to TRBJ2-7, with 9 nucleotides matching TRBD1. Germline CDR1 and CDR2: SQVTM and ANQGSEA. The CDR3 covers 16 residues. V was clipped by 3 bases and J by 0 bases; unmatched bases: 9. DNA of the CDR3: TGCAGCGTTGATCAGAGATTGGGACAGGGCTCCTACGAGCAGTACTTC. Protein product: CSVDQRLGQGSYEQYF.

The chain employs TRBV10-3 and TRBJ2-3; tentative D call: TRBD2 (5 bases). Trimming left V 6 bases short and J 0 bases short, with 13 bases between. CDR1 is ENHRY and CDR2 is SYGVKD in the germline V gene. The CDR3 sequence is 15 residues long. Written as DNA, the CDR3 is TGTGCCATCAGGGGAAGCGGAGCCAGCACAGATACGCAGTATTTT. As protein: CAIRGSGASTDTQYF.

This clone was recorded once. The chain combines TRBV2 with TRBJ1-5; 8 bases are a match to TRBD1. Germline-derived CDR1 and CDR2 are SNHLY and FYNNEI. V lost 7 bases and J lost 2; bases outside the gene matches: 22. This CDR3 is built from 20 residues. As DNA, the CDR3 is TGTGCCAGCACCAGCTGGACAGGGAACGCGCGTGGGTTTCGCAATCAGCCCCAGCATTTT. Protein sequence: CASTSWTGNARGFRNQPQHF.

The chain employs TRBV5-4 and TRBJ1-4; 12 bases are a match to TRBD1. In germline, CDR1 is SGHNT, CDR2 YYREEE (reference sequence). The CDR3 is 15 residues long. Trimming at V came to 4 bases and at J to 8 bases, leaving 6 bases not matched to a gene. CDR3 coding DNA: TGTGCCAGCAGCAGCGGGACAGGGGGCGTAGAAAAACTGTTTTTT. Translation gives CASSSGTGGVEKLFF.

This clone was found once. The gene calls are TRBV18 and TRBJ2-5; maybe TRBD1 (6 bases). This CDR3 is built from 15 residues. Germline V lookup: CDR1 KGHSH, CDR2 LQKENI. The germline V and J ends were trimmed by 3 bases and 1 base, with 12 bases remaining between them. CDR3 in DNA: TGTGCCAGCTCACCCGAGACAGGAGTCCAAGAGACCCAGTACTTC. This encodes CASSPETGVQETQYF. Full variable domain (outside the CDR3, taken from reference TRBV18 and TRBJ2-5): NAGVMQNPRHLVRRRGQEARLRCSPMKGHSHVYWYRQLPEEGLKFMVYLQKENIIDESGMPKERFSAEFPKEGPSILRIQQVVRGDSAAYFCASSPETGVQETQYFGPGTRLLVL.

The V and J genes are TRBV6-2 or TRBV6-3 and TRBJ1-2; D gene unclear. CDR3 size: 15 residues. The germline V gene encodes CDR1 MNHEY and CDR2 SVGEGT. Trimming stripped 5 bases from V and 4 bases from J, with 17 bases between. The CDR3 protein is CASSRSGVSVYGYTF. The CDR3 DNA reads TGTGCCAGCAGTCGCTCGGGAGTAAGTGTCTATGGCTACACCTTC.

The chain couples TRBV5-1 to TRBJ1-6, with D possibly TRBD1 on 5 matching bases. The CDR3 spans 15 residues. V lost 2 bases to trimming and J lost 3 bases, with 9 bases between them. CDR1 SGHRS and CDR2 YFSETQ come from the germline V gene. The CDR3 region is CASSLKDSYNSPLHF. Here the CDR3 DNA reads TGCGCCAGCAGCTTAAAAGACAGCTATAATTCACCCCTCCACTTT.

This clone has more than one count but fewer than ten. The chain is built from TRBV30 and TRBJ2-2; D possibly corresponds to TRBD2 (5 bases). V lost 0 bases to trimming and J lost 4 bases, with 6 bases between them. CDR3 length: 13 residues. CDR1 is GTSNPN and CDR2 is SVGIG in the germline V gene (reference sequence). In DNA, the CDR3 is TGTGCCTGGAGTGTGGGAGCCACCGGGGAGCTGTTTTTT. This sequence encodes CAWSVGATGELFF.

This clone was seen only a few times. The chain carries TRBV27 and TRBJ2-2; 10 positions match TRBD2. The CDR3 has 15 amino acids. In germline, CDR1 is MNHEY, CDR2 SMNVEV (reference sequence). Unmatched junction bases numbered 8, after V lost 5 bases and J lost 8 bases. The CDR3, as DNA: TGTGCCAGCAGTCCCCAGCGGGAGGGCCTGGGGGAGCTGTTTTTT. It translates to CASSPQREGLGELFF.

The chain joins TRBV5-6 to TRBJ1-2; D call uncertain. The V and J ends lost 5 bases and 1 base respectively, with 9 bases between them. Germline V gene data show CDR1 as SGHDT and CDR2 as YYEEEE. This CDR3 comprises 13 residues. The CDR3 DNA reads as TGTGCCAGCAGTATGATCGGTAACTATGGCTACACCTTC. Translation: CASSMIGNYGYTF.

J is TRBJ2-7 and V is TRBV5-1, with 8 positions matching TRBD1. V lost 4 bases to trimming and J lost 3 bases; unmatched junction nucleotides: 3. This CDR3 comprises 13 residues. Germline lookup yields CDR1 SGHRS and CDR2 YFSETQ. In nucleotides, the CDR3 is TGCGCCAGCAGCGGAGGACAGGGCTACGAGCAGTACTTC. This gives the protein CASSGGQGYEQYF.

V usage is TRBV6-2 or TRBV6-3 and J usage is TRBJ1-4; 8 positions agree with TRBD1. Germline CDR1 reads MNHEY; CDR2 reads SVGEGT. The CDR3 is made up of 14 amino acids. Losses at the gene ends were 6 bases for V and 7 bases for J; bases not matched to a gene: 7. This CDR3 is CASSLDRGTEKLFF. CDR3 sequence (DNA): TGTGCCAGCAGCCTCGACAGGGGAACTGAAAAACTGTTTTTT.

This chain connects TRBV9 to TRBJ1-3, with D unclear. The V end lost 0 bases, the J end lost 0 bases, and 7 bases lay between the germline ends. The CDR3 consists of 15 residues. The germline V gene has CDR1 SGDLS and CDR2 YYNGEE. The CDR3 protein is CASSVGQSSGNTIYF. Written as DNA, the CDR3 is TGTGCCAGCAGCGTAGGTCAATCCTCTGGAAACACCATATATTTT.

The rearrangement uses TRBV3-1 (or the pseudogene TRBV3-2) and TRBJ1-1; weak D call: TRBD1 (6 bases). Deletions cut 5 bases from V and 0 bases from J, with 16 bases between. The CDR3 sequence is 16 residues long. Germline CDR1 is LGHDT and CDR2 is YNNKEL (reference sequence). The CDR3 DNA sequence: TGTGCCAGCAGCTCACAGGGTCACGGAATGAACACTGAAGCTTTCTTT. Its translation: CASSSQGHGMNTEAFF.

In its sample, this clone was seen a few times. This chain links TRBV19 with TRBJ1-5; D may be TRBD1 (5 bases). CDR1 is LNHDA, CDR2 SQIVND, per germline (reference sequence). This CDR3 spans 12 amino acids. V shed 4 bases and J shed 4 bases, with 5 bases lying between them. The CDR3 spells CASSKGNQPQHF. The DNA of the CDR3 is TGTGCCAGTAGTAAGGGGAATCAGCCCCAGCATTTT.

This sequence joins TRBV19 and TRBJ2-7, with 9 bases fitting TRBD2. V shed 9 bases and J 2 bases; nucleotides not matched to a gene: 8. The CDR3 is made up of 14 amino acids. The germline V gene encodes CDR1 LNHDA and CDR2 SQIVND (reference sequence). In nucleotides, the CDR3 is TGTGCCAGCTCTAGACTAGCGGCGCCCTACGAGCAGTACTTC. Amino acid sequence: CASSRLAAPYEQYF.